This TCR beta chain was retrieved from a study of shared clonotypes between healthy human individuals. Study-level background: CD8 memory received one plate per donor, CD8 naive two, CD4 memory three and CD4 naive three.

Germline CDR1 and CDR2: SQVTM and ANQGSEA. The length of the CDR3 is 13 residues. The ends were cut back, 6 bases at V and 6 bases at J, with 14 bases in the middle. Using immunoSEQ multiplex PCR, the repertoire was profiled, and TCRdb retains in-frame clones only, with some absent. Of about 580,000 clones in the sample, roughly 98% are singletons; the top ten hold approximately 0.3%. Naive CD8 isolation took CD45RO-negative cells positively selected for CCR7 and excluded terminally differentiated effector memory CD45RA+ cells. The chain has TRBV29-1 and TRBJ2-2; possible D gene TRBD2, 5 bases. The sequence derives from a man in his thirties or forties in good health. Source material: naive CD8+ T cells sorted from blood. The DNA of the CDR3 is TGCAGCGTGGAGGCCGCACTATCCGGGGAGCTGTTTTTT. Its translation is CSVEAALSGELFF.